The rows below give T cell receptor beta chains drawn from one sample of a study of OX40 agonist ivuxolimab in advanced cancers. Repertoires were generated with immunoSEQ multiplex PCR, while TCRdb's copy carries only in-frame clones and drops some. Altogether approximately 5,500 clones are present, roughly three fifths being singletons, with the ten largest covering about 50%. Material: CD4+ or CD8+ T cells sorted from blood, obtained in a trial of the OX40 agonist ivuxolimab. The receptors shown here come from an adult with an advanced solid tumor such as melanoma, head and neck, liver or kidney cancer. CDR3s include the opening cysteine and the closing phenylalanine or tryptophan. Size tells how often a clone was seen (once, few, many) or the class of an expanded clone, and some rows leave it out.

13	TRBJ2-3	TRBV6-5	few	CASSHSFTDTQYF
19	TRBJ1-5	TRBV18	.	CASSPFPAPGGGSGQPQHF
16	TRBJ2-2	TRBV5-6	.	CASTVAGSSGTGELFF
17	TRBJ2-3	TRBV11-1	few	CASSFSPGLTSTDTQYF
13	TRBJ1-5	TRBV10-3	.	CAIRDTYNQPQHF
16	TRBJ2-3	TRBV5-4	.	CASSLGASGATDTQYF
16	TRBJ2-1	TRBV27	.	CASIPTSASSYNEQFF
14	TRBJ1-1	TRBV27	few	CASSPLGPNTEAFF
20	TRBJ2-1	TRBV2	once	CASSQEFGTSLGVPYNEQFF
14	TRBJ2-3	TRBV5-1	.	CASSWTKPTDTQYF
15	TRBJ2-3	TRBV4-1	.	CASSPGLADTDTQYF
16	TRBJ2-1	TRBV4-1	.	CASSQDGGREYNEQFF
15	TRBJ2-7	TRBV14	.	CASSLGAGGRSEQYF
17	TRBJ1-2	TRBV29-1	.	CSVSGVTALQGSYGYTF
16	TRBJ2-6	TRBV19	.	CASGITRISGANVLTF
12	TRBJ1-1	TRBV4-2	.	CASSQEPTEAFF
11	TRBJ2-7	TRBV7-2	.	CASSAAYEQYF
15	TRBJ2-1	TRBV4-1	once	CASSPGHYSYNEQFF
15	TRBJ2-7	TRBV2	.	CASREGLQLSYEQYF
14	TRBJ2-5	TRBV10-3	.	CAISAPGQGETQYF
15	TRBJ2-2	TRBV10-3	.	CAIRWQPGGSGELFF
14	TRBJ1-3	TRBV10-2	.	CASRSPGSGNTIYF
15	TRBJ2-1	TRBV19	.	CASSSSGSSYNEQFF
17	TRBJ2-5	TRBV5-1	few	CASSFSGRAGGVETQYF
11	TRBJ1-5	TRBV21-1	.	CASSNYQPQHF
16	TRBJ1-2	TRBV7-9	.	CASSSAGQGHNYGYTF
12	TRBJ2-7	TRBV7-9	.	CASSPQRHEQYF
13	TRBJ1-2	TRBV5-5	.	CASSFLGGVDYTF
14	TRBJ2-7	TRBV28	.	CASTSSLASYEQYF
14	TRBJ1-1	TRBV19	.	CASSYTGGGTEAFF
12	TRBJ2-5	TRBV9	.	CASGDAQETQYF
14	TRBJ1-1	TRBV28	.	CASSLRARRAEAFF
14	TRBJ2-1	TRBV29-1	.	CSVEGLRTYNEQFF
14	TRBJ1-5	TRBV7-9	.	CASSFEDSNQPQHF
14	TRBJ2-1	TRBV10-1	.	CASSESPPLNEQFF
16	TRBJ1-5	TRBV4-1	.	CASSQDLGNYNQPQHF
13	TRBJ2-3	TRBV4-1	.	CASVPDGTDTQYF
18	TRBJ1-2	TRBV28	.	CASSLNLGQGARMYGYTF
13	TRBJ2-3	TRBV27	.	CASSPTYTDTQYF
16	TRBJ1-2	TRBV28	.	CASSTLLKGAYYGYTF